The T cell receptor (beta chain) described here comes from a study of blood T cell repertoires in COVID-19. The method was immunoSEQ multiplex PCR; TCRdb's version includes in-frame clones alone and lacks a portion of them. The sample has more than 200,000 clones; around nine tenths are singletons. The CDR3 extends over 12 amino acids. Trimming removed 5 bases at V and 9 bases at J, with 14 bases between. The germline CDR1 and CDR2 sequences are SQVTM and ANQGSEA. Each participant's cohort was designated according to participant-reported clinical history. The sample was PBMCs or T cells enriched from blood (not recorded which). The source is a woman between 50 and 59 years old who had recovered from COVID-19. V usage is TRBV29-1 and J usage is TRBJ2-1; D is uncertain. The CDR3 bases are TGCAGCGTTTTTGGCTGGAACAGTGAGCAGTTCTTC. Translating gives CSVFGWNSEQFF.